The 9 T cell receptor beta chains given below trace back to one sample, sequenced in a study of T cell responses to AZD1222 COVID-19 vaccine. The protocol was immunoSEQ multiplex PCR, while the TCRdb copy is restricted to in-frame clones and leaves out a portion. Of about 120,000 clones in the sample, approximately 90% were seen once. The sequences come from peripheral blood, collected on day 0 of AZD1222 vaccination. These receptors all stem from an adult in good health.

In nucleotides, the CDR3 is TGTGCCACCAGCCGGGGAGGGCAACCCTACGAGCAGTACTTC. It yields the protein CATSRGGQPYEQYF. The gene calls are TRBV15 and TRBJ2-7; 7 bases fit TRBD2. V gave up 5 bases and J gave up 2 bases; unmatched junction bases: 6. The CDR3 sequence is 14 residues long. CDR1 and CDR2 (germline): LNHNV, YYDKDF (reference sequence).

The chain links TRBV11-2 to TRBJ1-6, with 10 bases aligning to TRBD1. CDR3 length equals 15 residues. V shed 6 bases and J 7 bases; nucleotides not matched to a gene: 6. The V gene's germline CDR1 is SGHAT and CDR2 FQNNGV. CDR3 amino acids: CASRNTGQGNSPLHF. The CDR3 coding sequence is TGTGCCAGCAGGAATACGGGACAGGGGAATTCACCCCTCCACTTT. Full variable domain (remainder filled in from reference TRBV11-2 and TRBJ1-6): EAGVAQSPRYKIIEKRQSVAFWCNPISGHATLYWYQQILGQGPKLLIQFQNNGVVDDSQLPKDRFSAERLKGVDSTLKIQPAKLEDSAVYLCASRNTGQGNSPLHFGNGTRLTVT.

The CDR3 DNA sequence: TGCAGCGCCATACCAGTGACAGGGGGCGCTAACTATGGCTACACCTTC. This codes for CSAIPVTGGANYGYTF. The V gene is TRBV29-1, the J gene TRBJ1-2; 10 bases agree with TRBD1. V shed 7 bases, J shed 0 bases, and the junction held 11 bases outside the gene matches. From germline, CDR1 is SQVTM and CDR2 ANQGSEA. The CDR3 runs to 16 residues.

The chain joins TRBV5-8 to TRBJ1-5; TRBD1 matches at 8 bases. This CDR3 is built from 15 residues. V shed 5 bases, J shed 1 base, and the junction held 5 bases outside the gene matches. CDR1 SGHTS and CDR2 YDEGEE come from the germline V gene. CDR3 bases: TGTGCCAGCAGACCGACAGGGGTGAGCAATCAGCCCCAGCATTTT. Its translation is CASRPTGVSNQPQHF. The complete variable domain, with remaining parts taken from reference TRBV5-8 and TRBJ1-5, reads EAGVTQSPTHLIKTRGQQATLRCSPISGHTSVYWYQQALGLGLQFLLWYDEGEERNRGNFPPRFSGRQFPNYSSELNVNALELEDSALYLCASRPTGVSNQPQHFGDGTRLSIL.

The genes are TRBV6-5 and TRBJ1-2; a possible D gene is TRBD1 (5 bases). Germline-derived CDR1 and CDR2 are MNHEY and SVGAGI. V gave up 6 bases and J gave up 4 bases, with 9 bases separating them. The CDR3 spans 12 residues. The CDR3 coding sequence is TGTGCCAGCAGAGGGACTTCCTATGGCTACACCTTC. Translation: CASRGTSYGYTF.

CDR3 sequence (DNA): TGTGCCACCAGTGACCTTGTAGGGCTCGAGCAGTACTTC. Protein sequence: CATSDLVGLEQYF. The chain employs TRBV24-1 and TRBJ2-7; no clear D. The germline CDR1 and CDR2 sequences are KGHDR and SFDVKD. The ends were cut back, 4 bases at V and 6 bases at J, with 12 bases in the middle. The length of the CDR3 is 13 residues.

This chain links TRBV5-1 with TRBJ2-3, with a possible D match to TRBD2 (6 bases). CDR1 SGHRS and CDR2 YFSETQ come from the germline V gene. Trimming took off 4 bases at V and 4 bases at J, with 19 bases between the two ends. The CDR3 contains 16 residues. CDR3 coding DNA: TGCGCCAGCAGCATCCAGCTAGCGATGTGGGCAGATACGCAGTATTTT. This gives the protein CASSIQLAMWADTQYF.

In DNA, the CDR3 is TGTGCCAGCAGCTCATTAGCGGGAGGGGCAGAGACCCAGTACTTC. Its protein is CASSSLAGGAETQYF. V and J are TRBV7-2 and TRBJ2-5, with 11 bases fitting TRBD2. Unmatched junction bases numbered 5, after V lost 4 bases and J lost 4 bases. Germline values: CDR1 SGHTA, CDR2 FQGNSA. The length of the CDR3 is 15 residues.

V is TRBV4-3 and J is TRBJ1-5, with unresolved D. The CDR3 has 15 residues. Trimming took 0 bases from V and 0 from J, leaving 6 bases between them. Germline V gene sequence: CDR1 LGHNA, CDR2 YSLEER. The chain's CDR3 is CASSQDRNSNQPQHF. DNA of the CDR3: TGCGCCAGCAGCCAAGATCGGAATAGCAATCAGCCCCAGCATTTT.